What follows are 3 T cell receptor beta chains derived from one specimen sequenced in a study of blood T cell repertoires in COVID-19. TCRdb's copy holds only in-frame clones and misses some; the assay was immunoSEQ multiplex PCR. The data contain about 69,000 clones, less than 85% of them seen just once; the ten biggest clones take up 13%. The sample comprised peripheral blood. The receptors here all came from a man aged 45-65 years with COVID-19, enrolled during active disease.

V gene TRBV10-2 combines with J gene TRBJ1-3, with D perhaps matching TRBD1 (5 bases). Trimming left V 4 bases short and J 0 bases short, with 13 bases between. Per the germline V gene, CDR1 is WSHSY and CDR2 is SAAADI. This CDR3 is 16 amino acids long. CDR3 protein: CASSAGVGGSGNTIYF. CDR3 in DNA: TGCGCCAGCAGTGCCGGAGTCGGGGGCTCTGGAAACACCATATATTTT.

The V call is TRBV7-9, the J call TRBJ2-3, with TRBD1 as a possible D gene (5 bases). Germline CDR1 reads SEHNR; CDR2 reads FQNEAQ (reference sequence). CDR3 length: 14 residues. V dropped 1 base and J dropped 5 bases, with 10 bases sitting between them. In nucleotides, the CDR3 is TGTGCCAGCAGCTTAGAAGGGGCTGTAGATACGCAGTATTTT. This codes for CASSLEGAVDTQYF.

The V gene is TRBV27, the J gene TRBJ2-7; 13 bases are shared with TRBD2. V was clipped by 2 bases and J by 7 bases; unmatched bases: 8. Per germline, CDR1 MNHEY and CDR2 SMNVEV (reference sequence). This CDR3 is 16 amino acids long. The CDR3 region is CASSLRRLAGGEEQYF. CDR3 nucleotide sequence: TGTGCCAGCAGTTTAAGAAGACTAGCGGGGGGCGAGGAGCAGTACTTC.